This T cell receptor beta chain was identified in a study of metastatic and nonmetastatic thyroid tumors. Study as a whole: Repertoire data that came from the blood and tumor or nodule tissue of malignant and benign thyroid patients were compared.

Per the original methods: CDR3 was compared across clinicopathological groups, and the resulting differences were used to build a distant-metastasis classifier for papillary thyroid cancer. TCRdb re-called the PCR reads through MiXCR. TCRdb assigned the V and J calls; the authors' analysis was not used. This sample carries over 50,000 clones, 25% to 30% of them seen once, and the ten largest clones take around 15%. Not a single patient had been given any form of treatment at any point before undergoing thyroid surgery. This clone qualifies as medium-sized. This receptor was identified in a female donor with papillary thyroid cancer or a benign thyroid nodule (not recorded which). Some clones in this sample may be carry-over from other donors' samples. Material: blood.

The CDR3 reads CASSLAINYGYTF. CDR3 nucleotide sequence: TGTGCCAGCAGTCTTGCCATTAACTATGGCTACACCTTC. This chain uses TRBV25-1 with TRBJ1-2; no clear D gene. This CDR3 has 13 amino acids. From germline, CDR1 is MGHDK and CDR2 SYGVNS. V gave up 5 bases and J gave up 1 base, with 8 bases separating them.